This TCR beta chain was captured in a study of T-cell reconstitution after alpha-beta-depleted transplantation in children. Overall study results and limits: At around two months after transplant, the alpha-beta T cells were reportedly derived from several hundred expanded clones that came from non-depleted graft cells. Diversity of TCRbeta at day 60 was high in some patients, arising from surviving recipient T cells and thymic progenitors. Newly produced T cells mostly provided counts and TCRbeta diversity after one year, as hyperexpanded clones declined.

This clonotype has a count of ten or more. Its antigen is unknown. TCRbeta library construction was performed incorporating unique molecular identifiers. TCRdb independently ran MiXCR on the PCR reads; one entry per CDR3 protein. Among under 25,000 distinct CDR3 sequences, approximately 12% were seen once, and the ten largest hold approximately 40%. Germline values: CDR1 KGHDR, CDR2 SFDVKD. The V gene lost 1 base and the J gene lost 5 bases, with 22 bases spanning the gap. CDR3 length equals 18 residues. The source of this sequence is a female patient between 2 and 15 years old who had a stem cell transplant for congenital amegakaryocytic thrombocytopenia, so the T cells may come from the graft donor. The sample was PBMCs, mostly from graft donor cells, taken 60 days after TCRalphabeta/CD19-depleted stem cell transplant. The chain couples TRBV24-1 to TRBJ2-5, with TRBD2 as a possible D gene (6 bases). As DNA, the CDR3 is TGTGCCACCAGTGATTTCGACGGCGGGGCGCGCGCGTTGGAGACCCAGTACTTC. This encodes CATSDFDGGARALETQYF.